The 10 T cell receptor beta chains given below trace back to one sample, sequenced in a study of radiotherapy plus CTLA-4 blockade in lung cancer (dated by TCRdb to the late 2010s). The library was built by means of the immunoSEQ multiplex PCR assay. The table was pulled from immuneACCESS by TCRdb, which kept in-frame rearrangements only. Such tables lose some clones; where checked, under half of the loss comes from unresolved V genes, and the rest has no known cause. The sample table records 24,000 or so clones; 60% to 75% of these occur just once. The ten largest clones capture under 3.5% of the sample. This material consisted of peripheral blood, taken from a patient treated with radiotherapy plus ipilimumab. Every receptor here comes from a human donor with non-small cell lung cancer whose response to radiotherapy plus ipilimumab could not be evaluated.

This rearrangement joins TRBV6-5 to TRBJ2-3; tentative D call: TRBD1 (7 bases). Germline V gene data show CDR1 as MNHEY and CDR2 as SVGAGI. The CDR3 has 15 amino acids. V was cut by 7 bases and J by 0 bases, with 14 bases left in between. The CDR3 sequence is CASNNRGLSTDTQYF. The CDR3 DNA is TGTGCCAGCAACAACAGGGGACTCAGCACAGATACGCAGTATTTT.

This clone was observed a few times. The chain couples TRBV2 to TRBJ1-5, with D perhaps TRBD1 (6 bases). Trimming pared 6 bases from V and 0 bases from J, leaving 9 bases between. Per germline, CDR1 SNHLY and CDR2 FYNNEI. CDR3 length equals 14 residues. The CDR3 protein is CASRRTVSNQPQHF. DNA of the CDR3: TGTGCCAGCAGACGGACAGTTAGCAATCAGCCCCAGCATTTT.

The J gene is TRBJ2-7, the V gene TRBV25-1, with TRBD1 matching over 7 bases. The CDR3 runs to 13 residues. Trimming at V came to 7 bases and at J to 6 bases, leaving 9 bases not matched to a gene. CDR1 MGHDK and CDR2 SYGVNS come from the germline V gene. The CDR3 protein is CASNRDSVSEQYF. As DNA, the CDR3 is TGTGCCAGCAACCGGGACAGTGTATCCGAGCAGTACTTC.

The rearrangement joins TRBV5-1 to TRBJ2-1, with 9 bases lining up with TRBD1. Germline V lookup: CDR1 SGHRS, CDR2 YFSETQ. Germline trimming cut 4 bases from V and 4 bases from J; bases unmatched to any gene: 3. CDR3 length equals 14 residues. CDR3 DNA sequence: TGCGCCAGCAGCCAACAGGGGGCATACAATGAGCAGTTCTTC. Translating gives CASSQQGAYNEQFF.

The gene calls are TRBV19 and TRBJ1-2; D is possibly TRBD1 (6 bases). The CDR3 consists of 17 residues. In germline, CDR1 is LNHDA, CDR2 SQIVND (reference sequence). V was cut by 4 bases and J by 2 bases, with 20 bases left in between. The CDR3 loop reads CASSRSDSLLPNYGYTF. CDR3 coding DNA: TGTGCCAGTAGTAGATCGGACAGTCTACTACCAAACTATGGCTACACCTTC.

The CDR3 loop is CASSLGNTGSRTDTQYF. The CDR3 DNA reads as TGTGCCAGCAGCTTAGGGAACACCGGGAGTAGGACAGATACGCAGTATTTT. The chain links TRBV7-9 to TRBJ2-3; possibly TRBD2 for D (6 bases). The ends were cut back, 1 base at V and 3 bases at J, with 17 bases in the middle. Looked up from germline, CDR1 is SEHNR and CDR2 is FQNEAQ (reference sequence). This CDR3 region has 17 residues.

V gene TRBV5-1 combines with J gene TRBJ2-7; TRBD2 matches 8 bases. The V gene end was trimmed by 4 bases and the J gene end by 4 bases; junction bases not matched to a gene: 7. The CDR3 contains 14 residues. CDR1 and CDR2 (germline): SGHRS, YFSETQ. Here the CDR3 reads CASSPSGSFYEQYF. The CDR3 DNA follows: TGCGCCAGCAGCCCCAGCGGGAGCTTTTACGAGCAGTACTTC.

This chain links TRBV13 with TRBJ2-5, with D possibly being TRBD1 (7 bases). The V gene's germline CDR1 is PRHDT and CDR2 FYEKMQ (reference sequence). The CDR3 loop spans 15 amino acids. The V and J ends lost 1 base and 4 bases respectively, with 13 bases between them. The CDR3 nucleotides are TGTGCCAGCAGCTTAGCCAGGGGGGAACGAGAGACCCAGTACTTC. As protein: CASSLARGERETQYF.

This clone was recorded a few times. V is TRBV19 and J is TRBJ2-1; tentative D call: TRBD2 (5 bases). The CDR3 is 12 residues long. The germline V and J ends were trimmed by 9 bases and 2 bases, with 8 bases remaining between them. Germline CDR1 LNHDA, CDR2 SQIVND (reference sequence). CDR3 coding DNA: TGTGCCAGCCGGGGTACCTACAATGAGCAGTTCTTC. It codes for CASRGTYNEQFF.

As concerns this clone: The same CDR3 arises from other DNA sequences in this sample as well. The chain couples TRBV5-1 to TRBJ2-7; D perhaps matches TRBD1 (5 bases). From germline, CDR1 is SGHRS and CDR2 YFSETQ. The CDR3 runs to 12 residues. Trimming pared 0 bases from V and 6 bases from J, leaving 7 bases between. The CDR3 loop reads CASSLGQGEQYF. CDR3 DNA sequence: TGCGCCAGCAGCTTGGGGCAGGGCGAGCAGTACTTC. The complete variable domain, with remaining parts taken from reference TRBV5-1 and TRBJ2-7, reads KAGVTQTPRYLIKTRGQQVTLSCSPISGHRSVSWYQQTPGQGLQFLFEYFSETQRNKGNFPGRFSGRQFSNSRSEMNVSTLELGDSALYLCASSLGQGEQYFGPGTRLTVT.